Described below is a single T cell receptor beta chain sequence and its context. Its antigen remains unidentified. No base-level quality is on record; no much larger clone is a single base apart. The immunoSEQ Assay was the method used to sequence TCRbeta CDR3 regions. After extraction, genomic DNA underwent amplification by bias-controlled multiplex PCR, followed by high-throughput sequencing. The paper's data handling went like this. Collapsing and filtering of sequences were performed to quantify the absolute abundance of each unique TCRbeta CDR3 region. T cell fraction was estimated by normalization of TCRbeta template counts to usable DNA, with usable DNA being measured through amplification of reference genes present in all nucleated cells. Repertoire TCRs were annotated as SARS-CoV-2-specific by exact matching of V gene, CDR3 amino acid sequence and J gene to a known reactive TCR set. The reference SARS-CoV-2 TCR set came from MIRA and was filtered for enrichment in COVID-19-positive ImmuneCODE repertoires, removing public or cross-reactive TCRs. Using the MIRA antigens, annotated TCRs were further analysed by specific ORF or by position within an ORF. Breadth was defined as annotated unique rearrangements over total unique productive rearrangements; depth was the summed frequency of those rearrangements. Two-sided Wilcoxon rank-sum tests were used to compare TCR breadth between groups. TCRdb took over this immuneACCESS table, retaining in-frame rearrangements with V and J assigned. Such tables are incomplete; in checked studies, under half of the missing clones stem from an unresolved V gene, and the remainder is unexplained. The D gene and trimming were derived from the DNA, and the V and J assignments and clone size from that table. The sample data list about 440,000 clones, and about 92% of these were observed just once. The ten most abundant clones make up around 4.5% of the sample.

The germline V gene (reference sequence) supplies CDR1 MNHEY and CDR2 SMNVEV. From cysteine to phenylalanine, the CDR3 is 14 amino acids long. The read is trimmed to its CDR3 DNA, 42 bases read in frame from base 1. V lost 1 base and J lost 7 bases; the stretch between them is 14 bases long. This entry comes from a study of Ad26.COV2.S vaccination and SARS-CoV-2 variants listed by TCRdb under 2021. Some background on the complete study: Vaccine-arm donors were drawn from COV1001, a multicentre, randomized, double-blind, placebo-controlled phase I-IIa trial of Ad26.COV2.S in healthy adults. Dosing of Ad26.COV2.S was intramuscular, at either 5x10^10 or 1x10^11 viral particles, delivered as one shot or as two shots spaced 56 days apart. Blinding of investigators to trial group allocation was maintained during experiments and outcome assessment. TCRbeta repertoire sequencing was used to assess the specificity and breadth of SARS-CoV-2-reactive T cell receptors after Ad26.COV2.S vaccination. Trial participants were randomized into five groups of five: low-dose or high-dose Ad26.COV2.S given once or twice, or placebo on both occasions. The TCR-sequenced set comprised around 30 samples: some 20 Ad26.COV2.S vaccine recipients, 5 placebo recipients and 8 SARS-CoV-2 convalescent individuals. General conclusions and limits of the study: It was noted by the authors that total T cell responses may have been underestimated by the TCR breadth and depth analyses. The study was not powered for comparison of responses between vaccine doses or regimens. Substantial breadth of spike-specific CD8+ and CD4+ T cell responses was reported after vaccination. Vaccine and placebo recipients had comparable non-spike TCR breadth, which fits with the vaccine containing only spike. Ad26.COV2.S recipients had higher spike-specific TCR breadth than placebo recipients (P = 0.0014).

In light of the paper, this sample's treatment or condition label describes: about 20 received Ad26.COV2.S at low or high dose, single or two shots; roughly five received placebo; per-sample allocation not given. For vaccine and placebo recipients, repertoires were sequenced using samples collected on day 63 after the first injection. Cohort 1b enrolled about two dozen adults aged 18-55 years at a single site in Boston, USA, between 29 July and 7 August 2020. As a vaccine, Ad26.COV2.S was a replication-incompetent adenovirus type 26 vector that expressed a prefusion-stabilized SARS-CoV-2 spike protein derived from the original Wuhan strain.

The clonotype comes from a person between 18 and 60 years old who received the Ad26.COV2.S COVID-19 vaccine or a placebo. The sample here was peripheral blood, taken in a trial of Ad26.COV2.S vaccine versus placebo. This chain is built from TRBV27 and TRBJ2-7; a tentative D call is TRBD2 (6 bases match). The CDR3 amino acid sequence is: CASSLFPLAGEQYF. The nucleotide sequence is given as TGTGCCAGCAGTTTATTCCCACTAGCAGGGGAGCAGTACTTC.